The source of this T cell receptor beta chain is a study of cytomegalovirus exposure and HLA in healthy donors. Study observations and caveats: Trimming of TCR beta V- and J-genes showed a link, identified in a later analysis, to a missense DCLRE1C variant.

The PCR used 60 Vbeta and 13 Jbeta primers. Sequenced by immunoSEQ multiplex PCR; TCRdb stores in-frame clones only, minus some. The data contain 25,000 to 30,000 clones, 70% of them singletons. On this clone itself: What it binds is unknown.

The sequence was collected from a woman in her fifties or sixties in good health and CMV-seronegative. The sequenced sample consisted of PBMCs.

The CDR3 loop reads CASSPYGQGDYTEAFF. CDR3 DNA sequence: TGTGCCAGCAGCCCATACGGACAGGGAGATTATACTGAAGCTTTCTTT. The chain is built from TRBV5-6 and TRBJ1-1; 8 nucleotides match TRBD1. The germline V gene encodes CDR1 SGHDT and CDR2 YYEEEE. J was trimmed by 5 bases and V by 4 bases; bases with no gene match: 13. CDR3 size: 16 residues.